The 28 T cell receptor beta chains given below trace back to one sample, sequenced in a study of T-cell memory formation after mild COVID-19. TCRdb re-derived calls from the 5' RACE reads in MiXCR, one entry per CDR3 protein. This sample carries 530,000 or so distinct CDR3 sequences, 17% of them seen once, and the ten largest clones take about 7.4%. The sample comprised PBMCs or a T cell subset sorted from them (not recorded which). The source is an adult woman who had mild COVID-19 (a few samples of this study predate the infection). Cell type and time point are not known.

The chain carries TRBV25-1 and TRBJ1-4, with D perhaps TRBD1 (6 bases). The V gene lost 3 bases and the J gene lost 10 bases, with 18 bases spanning the gap. Germline loops: CDR1 MGHDK, CDR2 SYGVNS. The length of the CDR3 is 15 residues. CDR3 region: CASSDPQGNRGKLFF. As DNA, the CDR3 is TGTGCCAGCAGTGACCCACAGGGAAACCGAGGAAAACTGTTTTTT.

The V gene is TRBV20-1, the J gene TRBJ2-5; 8 bases map to TRBD1. J lost 2 bases, V lost 0 bases, and 5 bases had no gene match. This CDR3 has 15 residues. Germline V lookup: CDR1 DFQATT, CDR2 SNEGSKA (reference sequence). CDR3 region: CSARDYRQGQETQYF. The DNA for the CDR3 is TGCAGTGCTAGAGACTATAGACAGGGGCAAGAGACCCAGTACTTC.

The CDR3 region has the DNA TGTGCCAGCAGCCCTACGGGACAGACTGGGGGCTACACCTTC. Residues: CASSPTGQTGGYTF. The chain employs TRBV7-9 and TRBJ1-2; 7 bases line up with TRBD1. CDR1 is SEHNR and CDR2 is FQNEAQ in the germline V gene (reference sequence). This CDR3 comprises 14 residues. Trimming removed 5 bases from V and 8 bases from J; junction bases left unmatched: 11.

This clonotype is a singleton in its sample. This chain joins TRBV7-6 and TRBJ2-2; 8 bases are a match to TRBD2. Germline-derived CDR1 and CDR2 are SGHVS and FNYEAQ. The length of the CDR3 is 14 residues. The V gene end was trimmed by 1 base and the J gene end by 7 bases; junction bases not matched to a gene: 2. In DNA, the CDR3 is TGTGCCAGCAGCTTAGGACTAGCGAACGGGGAGCTGTTTTTT. Its protein product is CASSLGLANGELFF.

This clonotype has a handful of counts. V usage is TRBV4-1 and J usage is TRBJ2-5, with 8 bases fitting TRBD2. Germline V gene data show CDR1 as MGHRA and CDR2 as YSYEKL. V lost 4 bases and J lost 5; bases outside the gene matches: 12. The CDR3 runs to 16 residues. The DNA of the CDR3 is TGCGCCAGCAGCCCATTGCCGACAGGCGGGGGGGAGACCCAGTACTTC. Amino acids: CASSPLPTGGGETQYF.

The chain uses TRBV20-1 and TRBJ2-7; the D call may be TRBD1 or TRBD2 (5 bases each). There are 15 residues in the CDR3. Per the germline V gene, CDR1 is DFQATT and CDR2 is SNEGSKA (reference sequence). Trimming cost V 0 bases and J 3 bases, with 15 bases left between them. CDR3 protein: CSARDNGVGGYEQYF. The CDR3 DNA sequence: TGCAGTGCTAGAGATAATGGGGTTGGGGGCTACGAGCAGTACTTC.

This clonotype appeared a few times. The chain uses TRBV6-6 and TRBJ1-2, with 10 bases that match TRBD1. Germline loops: CDR1 MNHNY, CDR2 SVGAGI (reference sequence). This CDR3 is 17 amino acids long. Trimming at V came to 4 bases and at J to 5 bases, leaving 13 bases not matched to a gene. The CDR3 loop is CASSFPGQGTSGYGYTF. The CDR3 nucleotides are TGTGCCAGCAGTTTCCCGGGACAGGGGACCTCGGGGTATGGCTACACCTTC.

This clonotype was observed many times. The chain is built from TRBV30 and TRBJ2-7; D may match TRBD1 or TRBD2 (5 bases each). Germline CDR1 and CDR2: GTSNPN and SVGIG (reference sequence). The CDR3 runs to 14 residues. The V end lost 5 bases, the J end lost 0 bases, and 14 bases lay between the germline ends. Here the CDR3 reads CAWSGTASSYEQYF. The CDR3 coding sequence is TGTGCCTGGTCTGGGACGGCGAGCTCCTACGAGCAGTACTTC. The full variable domain, in which reference TRBV30 and TRBJ2-7 provide the parts outside the CDR3, is SQTIHQWPATLVQPVGSPLSLECTVEGTSNPNLYWYRQAAGRGLQLLFYSVGIGQISSEVPQNLSASRPQDRQFILSSKKLLLSDSGFYLCAWSGTASSYEQYFGPGTRLTVT.

This clonotype was detected only a few times. The gene calls are TRBV12-3 or TRBV12-4 and TRBJ2-7, with 8 bases lining up with TRBD1. There are 16 residues in the CDR3. After removal of 2 bases from V and 0 bases from J, the junction contained 6 bases not matched to a gene. CDR3 region: CASSLQGASFSYEQYF. In DNA, the CDR3 is TGTGCCAGCAGTTTACAGGGGGCCTCGTTCTCCTACGAGCAGTACTTC.

The chain uses TRBV6-2 or TRBV6-3 and TRBJ2-5, with TRBD2 matching over 11 bases. Germline V CDR1 and CDR2: MNHEY, SVGEGT. There are 20 residues in the CDR3. The V and J ends lost 6 bases and 5 bases, in that order; junction bases with no gene match: 23. The DNA for the CDR3 is TGTGCCAGCAGCTACCGCGTTAGCGGGAGGGCCCGACACCTACGGGAGACCCAGTACTTC. Translation gives CASSYRVSGRARHLRETQYF.

V is TRBV7-8 and J is TRBJ1-1; tentative D call: TRBD1 (6 bases). The CDR3 has 16 residues. Germline CDR1 reads SGHVS; CDR2 reads FQNEAQ. The V and J ends lost 1 base and 8 bases respectively, with 20 bases between them. The CDR3 spells CASSLDPLGARGEAFF. The CDR3, as DNA: TGTGCCAGCAGCTTAGATCCTTTGGGGGCGCGGGGGGAAGCTTTCTTT.

The genes are TRBV12-3 or TRBV12-4 and TRBJ2-1, with 9 bases aligning to TRBD2. The V segment lost 6 bases and the J segment 5 bases; nucleotides outside the gene matches: 11. The CDR3 length is 16 residues. For the CDR3, the DNA is TGTGCCAGCAGCCTCACTCTAGCGGGGCGAGACAATGAGCAGTTCTTC. Translated: CASSLTLAGRDNEQFF.

V gene TRBV7-9 combines with J gene TRBJ1-1; D unresolved. Trimming left V 5 bases short and J 5 bases short, with 12 bases between. Looked up from germline, CDR1 is SEHNR and CDR2 is FQNEAQ (reference sequence). The CDR3 has 13 residues. CDR3 DNA sequence: TGTGCCAGCAGCCCCCGGACGGGGACTGAAGCTTTCTTT. Protein: CASSPRTGTEAFF.

This clonotype was detected only a few times. The V gene is TRBV20-1, the J gene TRBJ1-6; D gene ambiguous. CDR3 size: 16 residues. Germline CDR1 and CDR2: DFQATT and SNEGSKA (reference sequence). V was pared by 2 bases and J by 0 bases, with 11 bases between. The CDR3 DNA reads TGCAGTGCTAGAAGTTACGGAAGCTCCTATAATTCACCCCTCCACTTT. Translating gives CSARSYGSSYNSPLHF.

This clonotype was seen at least ten times. This rearrangement joins TRBV7-9 to TRBJ2-7; no definite D call. Germline lookup yields CDR1 SEHNR and CDR2 FQNEAQ (reference sequence). The CDR3 length is 12 residues. Trimming stripped 8 bases from V and 7 bases from J, with 15 bases between. The CDR3 region is CASSRPAAEQYF. CDR3 DNA sequence: TGTGCCAGCTCTCGTCCCGCTGCTGAGCAGTACTTC.

The chain uses TRBV2 and TRBJ2-1; the match to TRBD2 covers 12 bases. The ends lost 6 bases at V and 7 bases at J; junction bases unmatched: 10. The CDR3 spans 16 residues. Germline values: CDR1 SNHLY, CDR2 FYNNEI. The CDR3 protein is CASRRRLAGALNEQFF. The DNA for the CDR3 is TGTGCCAGCAGGCGCCGACTAGCGGGAGCGTTAAATGAGCAGTTCTTC.

The chain carries TRBV20-1 and TRBJ1-5; 7 nucleotides line up with TRBD1. The V and J ends lost 6 bases and 4 bases, in that order; junction bases with no gene match: 9. This CDR3 is built from 14 residues. CDR1 is DFQATT, CDR2 SNEGSKA, per germline (reference sequence). The CDR3 spells CSAEESGGNQPQHF. For the CDR3, the DNA is TGCAGTGCAGAAGAGTCAGGGGGGAATCAGCCCCAGCATTTT.

The chain recombines TRBV7-9 with TRBJ2-3; 7 bases align to TRBD1. Per germline, CDR1 SEHNR and CDR2 FQNEAQ (reference sequence). This CDR3 is 16 amino acids long. J was trimmed by 0 bases and V by 4 bases; bases with no gene match: 7. The CDR3 loop is CASSSPDRISTDTQYF. The CDR3 DNA reads as TGTGCCAGCAGCTCCCCGGACAGGATCAGCACAGATACGCAGTATTTT.

In its sample, this clonotype was seen a few times. V usage is TRBV9 and J usage is TRBJ2-2; D might be TRBD2 (5 bases). With 3 bases removed from V and 7 bases from J, the gap between germline ends came to 7 bases. Germline CDR1 and CDR2: SGDLS and YYNGEE. The CDR3 contains 12 residues. CDR3 coding DNA: TGTGCCAGCAGCGCCGAGGGCGGGGAGCTGTTTTTT. As protein: CASSAEGGELFF.

The V gene is TRBV7-3, the J gene TRBJ2-1; 7 nucleotides agree with TRBD1. The CDR3 consists of 17 residues. Germline V lookup: CDR1 SGHTA, CDR2 FQGTGA. The junction had 14 bases not matched to a gene; V was cut back by 3 bases and J by 6 bases. The CDR3 coding sequence is TGTGCCAGCAGCTTGAGGTTCAAGGGGGCGAATGCCAATGAGCAGTTCTTC. It yields the protein CASSLRFKGANANEQFF.

This clonotype was found a few times. The chain combines TRBV5-1 with TRBJ2-1; D is unresolved. Trimming pared 4 bases from V and 5 bases from J, leaving 10 bases between. CDR3 length: 13 residues. Germline CDR1 and CDR2: SGHRS and YFSETQ. The CDR3 region has the DNA TGCGCCAGCAGCCCCGAGTGGGACAATGAGCAGTTCTTC. Residues: CASSPEWDNEQFF. The full variable domain, in which reference TRBV5-1 and TRBJ2-1 provide the parts outside the CDR3, is KAGVTQTPRYLIKTRGQQVTLSCSPISGHRSVSWYQQTPGQGLQFLFEYFSETQRNKGNFPGRFSGRQFSNSRSEMNVSTLELGDSALYLCASSPEWDNEQFFGPGTRLTVL.

This clonotype came up a few times. The genes are TRBV4-1 and TRBJ1-1; D call uncertain. Germline lookup yields CDR1 MGHRA and CDR2 YSYEKL. The ends were cut back, 5 bases at V and 1 base at J, with 14 bases in the middle. The CDR3 covers 15 residues. Written as DNA, the CDR3 is TGCGCCAGCAGCTCCCTGAAGGGTGAGAACACTGAAGCTTTCTTT. Translated: CASSSLKGENTEAFF.

This clonotype was counted a few times. The genes are TRBV7-3 and TRBJ2-1; D not resolved. Germline V gene lookup returns CDR1 SGHTA and CDR2 FQGTGA. This CDR3 is 13 amino acids long. Trimming pared 0 bases from V and 9 bases from J, leaving 9 bases between. The CDR3 DNA reads TGTGCCAGCAGCTTAACCCCCGCGACTGAGCAGTTCTTC. Residues: CASSLTPATEQFF.

The CDR3 region has the DNA TGTGCCAGCAGCTTAGATCAGGGGACGATGAACACTGAAGCTTTCTTT. Translated, it gives CASSLDQGTMNTEAFF. The chain recombines TRBV7-2 with TRBJ1-1, with D perhaps matching TRBD1 (6 bases). V was pared by 1 base and J by 0 bases, with 12 bases between. The length of the CDR3 is 16 residues. Germline V gives CDR1 SGHTA, CDR2 FQGNSA.

This clonotype has a handful of counts. The rearrangement joins TRBV6-5 to TRBJ1-5; D remains unclear. V was trimmed by 5 bases and J by 2 bases, leaving 4 bases between them. The length of the CDR3 is 12 residues. Germline lookup yields CDR1 MNHEY and CDR2 SVGAGI. The CDR3 reads CASSPRNQPQHF. CDR3 nucleotides: TGTGCCAGCAGTCCCCGCAATCAGCCCCAGCATTTT.

This clonotype occurred a few times. V is TRBV7-2 and J is TRBJ2-4; the D is unclear. CDR3 length: 13 amino acids. Trimming shortened V by 8 bases and J by 5 bases, and 13 bases separated the two germline ends. CDR1 is SGHTA and CDR2 is FQGNSA in the germline V gene. The CDR3 DNA is TGTGCCAGCCTCTTCCCCCCGCAAAACATTCAGTACTTC. It specifies CASLFPPQNIQYF.

The V gene is TRBV5-1, the J gene TRBJ2-1, with 7 bases that match TRBD1. The germline gives CDR1 SGHRS, CDR2 YFSETQ. The CDR3 sequence is 16 residues long. V was pared by 1 base and J by 0 bases, with 4 bases of the junction left unmatched. The CDR3 nucleotides read TGCGCCAGCAGCTTGACAGGGGACAGCTCCTACAATGAGCAGTTCTTC. As protein: CASSLTGDSSYNEQFF.

The chain recombines TRBV3-1 with TRBJ2-7, with TRBD1 matching 9 bases. J gave up 4 bases and V 7 bases, and 8 bases lay outside the gene matches. Looked up from germline, CDR1 is LGHDT and CDR2 is YNNKEL (reference sequence). The CDR3 extends over 14 amino acids. This CDR3 is CASTPGTGMYEQYF. The CDR3, as DNA: TGTGCCAGCACCCCCGGGACAGGGATGTACGAGCAGTACTTC.